The subject of this entry is one T cell receptor (beta chain). No cognate antigen has been identified for it. The library was prepared using 5' RACE. Each TCR library was prepared from around 3,200 ng of total RNA. For each sample, cDNA was synthesized in eight separate reactions using SMARTScribe reverse transcriptase. During cDNA synthesis, template switching introduced unique molecular identifiers that contained a 6-nucleotide sample barcode. TCRalpha and TCRbeta cDNA was amplified in two nested PCRs of approximately 17 and 9 cycles, and bead purification was carried out after each PCR. Before amplification, the cDNA was treated with uracil DNA-glycosylase and purified using the QIAquick PCR purification kit. The second PCR added Illumina TruSeq-compatible adapters along with sample-specific barcodes. TapeStation and Qubit were used to check library quality and concentration, and 5 ng of each library was pooled. Sequencing of pooled libraries was carried out on an Illumina HiSeq2500 single-index Rapid Run using 2 x 100 bp reads and custom sequencing primers. The authors' analysis ran thus. MiGEC version 1.2.6 was used for UMI-based consensus assembly to correct PCR and sequencing errors. MiXCR version 2.1.1 was used for V(D)J alignment, clonotype assembly and CDR3 extraction. Gene usage, clonotype sharing and MAIT/NKT TCR abundance were normalised by analysing the top 1000, 10 000 and 20 000 clonotypes per sample. Diversity was computed as the inverse Simpson index with the vegan R package after downsampling to 27 000 UMIs. Paired Mann-Whitney U tests were applied to discordant twin pairs, with Benjamini-Hochberg correction for multiple testing. Each entry corresponds to one CDR3 protein sequence from reads that TCRdb reprocessed, and DNA is not given. Clone size and V and J calls follow TCRdb, not the original study. This sample's listing comprises around 150,000 distinct CDR3 sequences. The top ten constitute 2% to 3% of the sample.

A 2.5 ml peripheral blood sample was drawn into PAXgene tubes per donor and stored at -80°C. Without T cell sorting, total RNA was isolated from whole blood using the PAXgene blood miRNA kit on an automated QIAcube. Peripheral blood from monozygotic twin pairs who were concordant or discordant for inflammatory bowel disease underwent deep TCRalpha and TCRbeta repertoire profiling using unique molecular barcoding. Smoking habits were recorded for all twin pairs, and each individual was classified as a current, former or never smoker. The source of the sample is a study of monozygotic twins with inflammatory bowel disease (dated by TCRdb to between 2018 and 2021). Background on the whole study: A total of 28 monozygotic twin pairs were included in the full study, comprising nine German pairs (four IBD-concordant, five IBD-discordant) and 19 IBD-discordant Danish pairs. Each individual had, on average, about 151 000 unique TCRalpha sequences and 181 000 unique TCRbeta sequences available for analysis. Disease-associated traits were sought mainly through comparisons between IBD patients and their genetically identical healthy co-twins within discordant pairs.

Overall study results and their limits: Fewer clonotypes were shared with other individuals by IBD patients than by healthy twins, most markedly in patients showing signs of disease activity. The results gave no support for a single strong signal or clonotype linked to IBD. No difference in repertoire similarity was observed between concordant and discordant twins, possibly owing to limited statistical power. Because patients were on differing immunosuppressive treatments, the repertoires may have picked up extra background noise and inter-individual variability. Measured by the inverse Simpson index, TCRbeta repertoire diversity was lower in IBD patients than in their healthy co-twins. The analysis was unable to tell apart different T cell subtypes.

Including cysteine and phenylalanine, the CDR3 has 15 amino acids. Only the protein is available. The TCR was taken from a human donor with ulcerative colitis or Crohn's disease, or a healthy co-twin of an affected twin (not recorded which). Material for sequencing was blood. The chain links TRBV12-3 or TRBV12-4 with TRBJ2-1; TCRdb calls TRBD2, which cannot be checked without DNA. CDR3 protein: CASSPPTSGRNEQFF.